This T cell receptor beta chain comes out of a study of blood T cell repertoires in COVID-19. Background on the study: Material from acute and convalescent COVID-19 was sourced from the United States, Italy and Spain. Nucleic acid was either cDNA or gDNA, and it came from T cells, B-cell-depleted T cells, or PBMCs.

Assay: immunoSEQ multiplex PCR; the TCRdb copy retains only in-frame clones and omits some. This sample has about 70,000 clones, with approximately 83% found just once. Losses at the gene ends were 3 bases for V and 7 bases for J; bases not matched to a gene: 11. CDR1 is DFQATT, CDR2 SNEGSKA, per germline (reference sequence). The CDR3 totals 15 residues. The sequence came from a woman aged 60-75 years with acute or convalescent COVID-19. The rearrangement uses TRBV20-1 and TRBJ2-3; 9 bases are shared with TRBD2. The sequenced sample was peripheral blood. The CDR3 DNA follows: TGCAGTGCTAGTCGGGCGGGGGGGCTTTCGAATACGCAGTATTTT. This codes for CSASRAGGLSNTQYF.